Reported below is one T cell receptor (beta chain). Its matching antigen is unknown. The data were obtained in a study of T cell repertoires in cytomegalovirus infection. About the study: Signatures in public TCR beta sequences pointed to both CMV infection and matching HLA type.

CDR3 size: 12 residues. Germline-derived CDR1 and CDR2 are LNHDA and SQIVND (reference sequence). With 10 bases removed from V and 6 bases from J, the gap between germline ends came to 12 bases. Study-level results: In two of eight donors, the top clonotype was HLA-C-restricted CMV-specific. Frequencies of public TCR beta families were cumulated, and this identified carriers of CMV plus the relevant HLA.

TCRdb reanalysed the reads using MiXCR and keeps one entry per CDR3 protein. The table lists around 800,000 distinct CDR3 sequences, approximately 30% of them singletons. The receptor's source is a human donor in good health (CMV status not recorded). Some clones in this sample may be carry-over from other donors' samples. The genes are TRBV19 and TRBJ2-2; D may be TRBD2 (7 bases). The sample in question was cultured CD8+ T cells from PBMCs, obtained from culture after CMV antigen stimulation. The CDR3: CAIRGGAGELFF. CDR3 bases: TGTGCCATCCGAGGGGGGGCCGGGGAGCTGTTTTTT.